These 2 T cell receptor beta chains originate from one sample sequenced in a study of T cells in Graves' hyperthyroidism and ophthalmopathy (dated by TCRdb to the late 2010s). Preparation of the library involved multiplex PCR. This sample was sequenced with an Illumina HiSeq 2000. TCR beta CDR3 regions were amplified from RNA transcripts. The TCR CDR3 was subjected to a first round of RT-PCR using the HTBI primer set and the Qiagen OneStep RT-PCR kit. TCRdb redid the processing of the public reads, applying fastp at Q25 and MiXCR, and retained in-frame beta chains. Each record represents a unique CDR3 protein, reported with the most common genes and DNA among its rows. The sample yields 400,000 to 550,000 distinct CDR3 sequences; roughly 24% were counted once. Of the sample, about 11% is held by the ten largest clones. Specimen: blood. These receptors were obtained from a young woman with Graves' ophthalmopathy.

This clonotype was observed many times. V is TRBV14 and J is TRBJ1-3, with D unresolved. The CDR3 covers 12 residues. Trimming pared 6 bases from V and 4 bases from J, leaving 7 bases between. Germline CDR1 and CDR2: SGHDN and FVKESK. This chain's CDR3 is CASRTYGNTIYF. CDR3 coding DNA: TGTGCCAGCAGGACCTACGGAAACACCATATATTTT.

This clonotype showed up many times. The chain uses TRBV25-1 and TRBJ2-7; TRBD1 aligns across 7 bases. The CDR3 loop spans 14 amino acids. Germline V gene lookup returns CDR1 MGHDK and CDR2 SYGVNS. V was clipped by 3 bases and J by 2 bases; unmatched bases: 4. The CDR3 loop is CASSDGTAPYEQYF. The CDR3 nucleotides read TGTGCCAGCAGTGATGGGACAGCTCCCTACGAGCAGTACTTC.